This entry lists 13 T cell receptor beta chains sequenced from one sample in a study of cytomegalovirus exposure and HLA in healthy donors (dated by TCRdb to 2016 to 2017). The method behind the library was the immunoSEQ multiplex PCR assay. For the multiplex PCR, a mixture combining 60 forward primers for TCR Vbeta segments and 13 reverse primers for TCR Jbeta segments was used. TCRdb took over this immuneACCESS table, retaining in-frame rearrangements with V and J assigned. Such tables are incomplete; in checked studies, under half of the missing clones stem from an unresolved V gene, and the remainder is unexplained. The sample includes fewer than 300,000 clones, with roughly 88% observed a single time. Of the sample, around 4.2% falls within the top ten clones. Sequencing used PBMCs. Receptors were obtained from a man in his forties or fifties in good health and CMV-seropositive.

The V gene is TRBV27, the J gene TRBJ1-4, with D possibly matching TRBD1 (5 bases). CDR1 is MNHEY and CDR2 is SMNVEV in the germline V gene (reference sequence). With 2 bases removed from V and 7 bases from J, the gap between germline ends came to 8 bases. The CDR3 covers 13 residues. CDR3 region: CASSLRGVEKLFF. In nucleotides, the CDR3 is TGTGCCAGCAGTTTACGGGGGGTTGAAAAACTGTTTTTT.

The V and J genes are TRBV11-2 and TRBJ2-7; possible D gene TRBD1, 5 bases. Trimming cost V 2 bases and J 4 bases, with 9 bases left between them. CDR3 length: 13 residues. The germline V gene encodes CDR1 SGHAT and CDR2 FQNNGV. The CDR3, as DNA: TGTGCCAGCAGCTTATGGTCAGGGTACGAGCAGTACTTC. Its protein is CASSLWSGYEQYF.

This clone was observed a handful of times. The chain employs TRBV5-1 and TRBJ2-7; 11 nucleotides agree with TRBD2. This CDR3 comprises 16 residues. Germline V gene lookup returns CDR1 SGHRS and CDR2 YFSETQ. V lost 4 bases to trimming and J lost 0 bases; unmatched junction nucleotides: 6. The DNA for the CDR3 is TGCGCCAGCAGCGCCACGACTAGCGGGGCCTCCTACGAGCAGTACTTC. Protein: CASSATTSGASYEQYF.

The genes are TRBV15 and TRBJ1-1; 7 bases agree with TRBD1. With 7 bases clipped from V and 1 base from J, the junction kept 3 bases outside the gene matches. Germline loops: CDR1 LNHNV, CDR2 YYDKDF (reference sequence). The CDR3 runs 13 residues. The CDR3 DNA reads as TGTGCCACCACTGGACAGGCGAACACTGAAGCTTTCTTT. Its protein is CATTGQANTEAFF.

The chain recombines TRBV27 with TRBJ2-2, with a possible D match to TRBD2 (5 bases). This CDR3 spans 15 amino acids. V lost 5 bases and J 7 bases, leaving 17 bases between the germline ends. Germline lookup yields CDR1 MNHEY and CDR2 SMNVEV (reference sequence). In DNA, the CDR3 is TGTGCCAGCAGTCTGGCGGACTCCTCCGGCGGGGAGCTGTTTTTT. Its translation: CASSLADSSGGELFF.

V gene TRBV14 combines with J gene TRBJ2-4; unclear D gene. The V gene's germline CDR1 is SGHDN and CDR2 FVKESK. The CDR3 consists of 12 residues. Trimming cost V 5 bases and J 3 bases, with 5 bases left between them. CDR3 DNA: TGTGCCAGCAGCAGCTACAAAAACATTCAGTACTTC. Translation gives CASSSYKNIQYF.

This clone was seen a handful of times. The rearrangement uses TRBV4-1 and TRBJ1-5; 10 bases fit TRBD1. Germline trimming cut 3 bases from V and 2 bases from J; bases unmatched to any gene: 1. The germline V gene encodes CDR1 MGHRA and CDR2 YSYEKL. The CDR3 is 15 residues long. The CDR3, as DNA: TGCGCCAGCAGCCAGGGGACAGGGGGCAATCAGCCCCAGCATTTT. This gives the protein CASSQGTGGNQPQHF.

This clone was seen once. The chain employs TRBV10-1 and TRBJ2-1, with D maybe TRBD1 (6 bases). This CDR3 is 15 amino acids long. V lost 5 bases and J lost 3, with 14 bases in between. CDR1 is WNHNN, CDR2 SYGVQD, per germline (reference sequence). The CDR3 DNA follows: TGCGCCAGCAGTTCCAGACAGGCGATCTACAATGAGCAGTTCTTC. It is translated as CASSSRQAIYNEQFF.

Of note for this clone: Other DNA sequences in the same sample also yield this CDR3. V and J are TRBV27 and TRBJ2-7, with TRBD1 matching over 11 bases. CDR1 and CDR2 from the germline V gene are MNHEY and SMNVEV (reference sequence). With V trimmed by 1 base and J by 2 bases, 7 bases remained unmatched. This CDR3 contains 17 residues. CDR3 bases: TGTGCCAGCAGTTTATTACCCCCGGGACAGGGGGCCTACGAGCAGTACTTC. This encodes CASSLLPPGQGAYEQYF.

The CDR3 sequence: CASSWGATGVGEQYF. The CDR3 DNA follows: TGCGCCAGCAGCTGGGGGGCTACAGGGGTAGGGGAGCAGTACTTC. The rearrangement links TRBV5-1 to TRBJ2-7, with a possible D match to TRBD1 (7 bases). With 3 bases removed from V and 7 bases from J, the gap between germline ends came to 20 bases. This CDR3 spans 15 amino acids. CDR1 and CDR2 from the germline V gene are SGHRS and YFSETQ.

CDR3 region: CASSIGGGKTGELFF. In DNA, the CDR3 is TGTGCCAGTAGTATCGGAGGGGGCAAGACCGGGGAGCTGTTTTTT. The V call is TRBV19, the J call TRBJ2-2; perhaps TRBD1 as D (7 bases). Germline V CDR1 and CDR2: LNHDA, SQIVND (reference sequence). V shed 3 bases and J shed 5 bases, with 13 bases lying between them. The CDR3 runs 15 residues.

The chain has TRBV18 and TRBJ1-1; TRBD1 might be the D (5 bases). V lost 3 bases and J 2 bases, leaving 13 bases between the germline ends. Germline CDR1 is KGHSH and CDR2 is LQKENI. The CDR3 covers 15 residues. CDR3 sequence: CASSPDTTFNTEAFF. The CDR3 DNA sequence: TGTGCCAGCTCACCGGACACAACCTTTAACACTGAAGCTTTCTTT.

Comment on this clone: This CDR3 is also generated by other DNA sequences in the sample. The V call is TRBV9, the J call TRBJ1-1; a possible D gene is TRBD1 (5 bases). The CDR3 covers 15 residues. Trimming took 0 bases from V and 0 from J, leaving 9 bases between them. Germline V lookup: CDR1 SGDLS, CDR2 YYNGEE. CDR3 sequence reads: CASSVGGSMNTEAFF. The CDR3 DNA is TGTGCCAGCAGCGTAGGGGGCAGCATGAACACTGAAGCTTTCTTT.